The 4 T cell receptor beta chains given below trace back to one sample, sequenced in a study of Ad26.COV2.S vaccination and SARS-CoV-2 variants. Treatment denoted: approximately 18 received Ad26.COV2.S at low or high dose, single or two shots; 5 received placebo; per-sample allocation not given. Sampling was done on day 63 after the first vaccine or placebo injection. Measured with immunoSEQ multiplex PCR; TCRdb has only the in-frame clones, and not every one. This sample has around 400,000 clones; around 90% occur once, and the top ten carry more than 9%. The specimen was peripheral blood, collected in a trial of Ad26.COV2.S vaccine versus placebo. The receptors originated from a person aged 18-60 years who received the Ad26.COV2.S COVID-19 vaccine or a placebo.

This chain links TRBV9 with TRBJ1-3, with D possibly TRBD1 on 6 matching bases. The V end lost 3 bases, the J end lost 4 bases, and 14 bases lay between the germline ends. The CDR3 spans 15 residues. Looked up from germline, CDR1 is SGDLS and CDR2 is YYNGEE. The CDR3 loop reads CASSAYTGYGNTIYF. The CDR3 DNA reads TGTGCCAGCAGCGCCTACACAGGGTACGGAAACACCATATATTTT.

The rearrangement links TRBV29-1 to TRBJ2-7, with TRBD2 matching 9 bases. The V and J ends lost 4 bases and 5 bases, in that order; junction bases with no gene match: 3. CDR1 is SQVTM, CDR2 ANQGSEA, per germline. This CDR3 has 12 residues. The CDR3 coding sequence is TGCAGCGTTGCGCGGGAGGGCCACGAGCAGTACTTC. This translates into CSVAREGHEQYF.

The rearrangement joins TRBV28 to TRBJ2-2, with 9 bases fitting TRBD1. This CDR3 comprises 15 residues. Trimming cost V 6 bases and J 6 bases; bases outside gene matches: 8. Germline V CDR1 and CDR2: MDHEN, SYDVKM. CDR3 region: CASRLPQGAAGELFF. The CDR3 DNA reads TGTGCCAGCAGATTACCACAGGGGGCTGCCGGGGAGCTGTTTTTT.

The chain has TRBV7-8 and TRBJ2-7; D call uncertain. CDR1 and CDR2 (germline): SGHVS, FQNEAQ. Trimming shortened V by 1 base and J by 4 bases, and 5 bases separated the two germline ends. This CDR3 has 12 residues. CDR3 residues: CASSLVGYEQYF. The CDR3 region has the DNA TGTGCCAGCAGCTTAGTAGGATACGAGCAGTACTTC. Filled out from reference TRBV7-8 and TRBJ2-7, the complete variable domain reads GAGVSQSPRYKVAKRGQDVALRCDPISGHVSLFWYQQALGQGPEFLTYFQNEAQLDKSGLPSDRFFAERPEGSVSTLKIQRTQQEDSAVYLCASSLVGYEQYFGPGTRLTVT.